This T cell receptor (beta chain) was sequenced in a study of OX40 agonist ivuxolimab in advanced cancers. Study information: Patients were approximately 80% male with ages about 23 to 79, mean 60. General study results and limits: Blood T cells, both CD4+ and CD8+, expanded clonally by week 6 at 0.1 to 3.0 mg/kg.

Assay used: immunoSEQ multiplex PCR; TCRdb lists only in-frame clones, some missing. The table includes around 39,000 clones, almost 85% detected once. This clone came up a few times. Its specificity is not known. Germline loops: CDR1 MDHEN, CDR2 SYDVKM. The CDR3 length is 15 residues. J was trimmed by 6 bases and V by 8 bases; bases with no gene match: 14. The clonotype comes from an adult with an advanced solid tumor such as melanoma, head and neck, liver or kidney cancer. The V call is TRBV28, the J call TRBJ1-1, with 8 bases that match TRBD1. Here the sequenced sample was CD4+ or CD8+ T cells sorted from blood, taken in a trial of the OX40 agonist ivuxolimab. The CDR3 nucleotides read TGTGCCAGCGGAGTACCAAACCAGGGGGCTCCTGAAGCTTTCTTT. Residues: CASGVPNQGAPEAFF.